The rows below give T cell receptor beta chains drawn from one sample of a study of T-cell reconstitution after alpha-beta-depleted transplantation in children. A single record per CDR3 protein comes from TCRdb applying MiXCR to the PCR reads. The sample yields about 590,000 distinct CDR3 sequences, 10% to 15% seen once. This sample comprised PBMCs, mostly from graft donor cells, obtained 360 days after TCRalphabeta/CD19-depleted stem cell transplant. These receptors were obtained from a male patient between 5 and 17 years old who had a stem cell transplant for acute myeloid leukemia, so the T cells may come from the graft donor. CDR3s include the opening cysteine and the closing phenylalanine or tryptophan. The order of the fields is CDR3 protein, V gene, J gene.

CDR3: CASSRNDRLSYEQYF
V: TRBV11-1
J: TRBJ2-7

CDR3: CASKSPTSGRSNEQFF
V: TRBV4-1
J: TRBJ2-1

CDR3: CASSQDVAGQQNTGELFF
V: TRBV14
J: TRBJ2-2

CDR3: CASSIGAGPIPFF
V: TRBV19
J: TRBJ2-1

CDR3: CASSYLGTGRTEAFF
V: TRBV6-5
J: TRBJ1-1

CDR3: CSADRPGLILSSYNEQFF
V: TRBV20-1
J: TRBJ2-1

CDR3: CASSYSIAVRTGELFF
V: TRBV6-2/TRBV6-3
J: TRBJ2-2

CDR3: CASSLVLEAYEQYF
V: TRBV7-2
J: TRBJ2-7

CDR3: CASSLQPSNTGELFF
V: TRBV12-3/TRBV12-4
J: TRBJ2-2

CDR3: CSVEGHRSGNTIYF
V: TRBV29-1
J: TRBJ1-3

CDR3: CASSQQQGVGTDTQYF
V: TRBV4-3
J: TRBJ2-3

CDR3: CASSLTSASTDAQYF
V: TRBV6-2/TRBV6-3
J: TRBJ2-3

CDR3: CASSLLNLGGSSNEQFF
V: TRBV5-1
J: TRBJ2-1

CDR3: CASSLGWLEKQFF
V: TRBV7-3
J: TRBJ2-1

CDR3: CASSYQGPRDAYNEQFF
V: TRBV6-5
J: TRBJ2-1

CDR3: CASSEGLAGASYTDTQYF
V: TRBV2
J: TRBJ2-3